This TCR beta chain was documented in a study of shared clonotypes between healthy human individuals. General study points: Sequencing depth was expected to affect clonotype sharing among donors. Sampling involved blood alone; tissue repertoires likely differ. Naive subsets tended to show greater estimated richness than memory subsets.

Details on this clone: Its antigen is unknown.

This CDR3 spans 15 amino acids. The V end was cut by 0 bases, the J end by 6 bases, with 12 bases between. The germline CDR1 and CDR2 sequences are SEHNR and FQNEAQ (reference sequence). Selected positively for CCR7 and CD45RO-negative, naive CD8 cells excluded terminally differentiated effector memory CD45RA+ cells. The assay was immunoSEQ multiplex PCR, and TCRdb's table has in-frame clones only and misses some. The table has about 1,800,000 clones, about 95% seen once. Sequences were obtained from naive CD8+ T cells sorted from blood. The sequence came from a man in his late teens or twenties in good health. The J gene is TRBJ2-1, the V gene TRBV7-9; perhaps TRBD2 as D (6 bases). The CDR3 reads CASSLASGIINEQFF. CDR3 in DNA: TGTGCCAGCAGCTTAGCTAGCGGCATTATCAATGAGCAGTTCTTC.